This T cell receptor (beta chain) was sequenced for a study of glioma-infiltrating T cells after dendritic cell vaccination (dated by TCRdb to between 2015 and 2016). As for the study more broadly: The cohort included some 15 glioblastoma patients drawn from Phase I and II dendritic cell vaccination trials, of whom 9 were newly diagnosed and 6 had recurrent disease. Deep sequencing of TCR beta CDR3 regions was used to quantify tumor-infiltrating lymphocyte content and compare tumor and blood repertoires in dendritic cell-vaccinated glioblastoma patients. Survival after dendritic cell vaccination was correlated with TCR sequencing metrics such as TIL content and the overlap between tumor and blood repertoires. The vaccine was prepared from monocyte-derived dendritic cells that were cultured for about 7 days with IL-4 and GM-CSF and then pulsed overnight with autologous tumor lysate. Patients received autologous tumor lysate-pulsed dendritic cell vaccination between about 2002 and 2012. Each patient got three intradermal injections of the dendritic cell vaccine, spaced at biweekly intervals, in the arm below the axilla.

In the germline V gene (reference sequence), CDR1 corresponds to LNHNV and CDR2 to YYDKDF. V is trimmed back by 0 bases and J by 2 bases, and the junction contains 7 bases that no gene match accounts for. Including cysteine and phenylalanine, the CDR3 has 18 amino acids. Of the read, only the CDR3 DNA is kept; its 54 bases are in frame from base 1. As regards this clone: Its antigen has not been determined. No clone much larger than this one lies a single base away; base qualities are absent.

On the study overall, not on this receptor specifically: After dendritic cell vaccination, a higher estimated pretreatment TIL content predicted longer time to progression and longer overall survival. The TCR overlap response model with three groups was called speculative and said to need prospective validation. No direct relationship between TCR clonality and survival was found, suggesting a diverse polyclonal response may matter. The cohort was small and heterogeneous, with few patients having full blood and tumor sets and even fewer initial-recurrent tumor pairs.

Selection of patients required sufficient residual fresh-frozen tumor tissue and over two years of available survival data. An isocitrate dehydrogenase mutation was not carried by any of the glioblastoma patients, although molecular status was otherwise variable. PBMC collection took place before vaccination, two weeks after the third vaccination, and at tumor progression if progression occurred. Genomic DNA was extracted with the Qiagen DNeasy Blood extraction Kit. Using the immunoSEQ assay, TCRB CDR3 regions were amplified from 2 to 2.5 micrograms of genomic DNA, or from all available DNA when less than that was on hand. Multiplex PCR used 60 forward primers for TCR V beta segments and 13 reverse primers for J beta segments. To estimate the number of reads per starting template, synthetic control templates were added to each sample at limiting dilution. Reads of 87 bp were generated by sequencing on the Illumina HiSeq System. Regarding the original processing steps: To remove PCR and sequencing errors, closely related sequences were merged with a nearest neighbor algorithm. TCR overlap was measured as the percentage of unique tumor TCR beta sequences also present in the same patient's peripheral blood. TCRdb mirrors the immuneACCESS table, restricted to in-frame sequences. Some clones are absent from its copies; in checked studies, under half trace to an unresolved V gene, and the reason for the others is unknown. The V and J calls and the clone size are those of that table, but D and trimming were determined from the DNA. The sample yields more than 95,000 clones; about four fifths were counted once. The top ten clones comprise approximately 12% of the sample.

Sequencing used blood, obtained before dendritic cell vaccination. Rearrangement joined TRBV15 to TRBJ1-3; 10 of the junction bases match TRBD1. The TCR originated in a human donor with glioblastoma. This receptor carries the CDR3 CATSRDALGQGTGNTIYF. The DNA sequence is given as TGTGCCACCAGCAGAGATGCTCTGGGACAGGGGACTGGAAACACCATATATTTT. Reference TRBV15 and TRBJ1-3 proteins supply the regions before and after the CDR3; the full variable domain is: DAMVIQNPRYQVTQFGKPVTLSCSQTLNHNVMYWYQQKSSQAPKLLFHYYDKDFNNEADTPDNFQSRRPNTSFCFLDIRSPGLGDTAMYLCATSRDALGQGTGNTIYFGEGSWLTVV.